One sample yielded the 30 T cell receptor beta chains listed below, sequenced in a study of molecular identifiers for immune sequencing clone quantification. TCRdb reanalysed the PCR reads using MiXCR and keeps one entry per CDR3 protein. The table has more than 60,000 distinct CDR3 sequences, about a sixth seen once. Sequencing input: naive CD8+ T cells from blood, with Jurkat cell RNA spiked in. Subset defined: FACS-sorted CD8+CD4-CCR7+CD45RA+ naive T cells. The receptors come from a human donor in good health. Some libraries in this study had Jurkat cell RNA spiked in.

This clonotype came up many times. The chain links TRBV28 to TRBJ2-3; TRBD2 matches 7 bases. V was clipped by 8 bases and J by 2 bases; unmatched bases: 16. The CDR3 runs to 17 residues. Germline lookup yields CDR1 MDHEN and CDR2 SYDVKM. This CDR3 is CASGGLAGAEFTDTQYF. CDR3 in DNA: TGTGCCAGCGGAGGTCTGGCGGGAGCGGAATTCACAGATACGCAGTATTTT.

The chain is built from TRBV12-3 or TRBV12-4 and TRBJ2-7, with D perhaps matching TRBD1 (6 bases). V lost 0 bases and J lost 3, with 9 bases in between. This CDR3 spans 14 amino acids. As DNA, the CDR3 is TGTGCCAGCAGTTTAGCCCGGACAGTCTACGAGCAGTACTTC. Residues: CASSLARTVYEQYF.

This clonotype was seen at least ten times. The V call is TRBV4-2, the J call TRBJ2-1, with TRBD1 matching over 9 bases. This CDR3 has 15 amino acids. Germline V CDR1 and CDR2: LGHNA, YNFKEQ. Losses at the gene ends were 6 bases for V and 8 bases for J; bases not matched to a gene: 11. The chain's CDR3 is CASSMGQGIEDEQFF. The CDR3 nucleotides are TGTGCCAGCAGTATGGGACAGGGCATAGAGGATGAGCAGTTCTTC.

This rearrangement joins TRBV12-3 or TRBV12-4 to TRBJ1-1; 7 positions agree with TRBD1. The junction had 4 bases not matched to a gene; V was cut back by 6 bases and J by 0 bases. This CDR3 comprises 14 residues. In DNA, the CDR3 is TGTGCCAGCAGGCCGACAGGGATGAACACTGAAGCTTTCTTT. The encoded protein is CASRPTGMNTEAFF.

Comment on this clonotype: The junction differs from germline at one of its ends, possibly a read error. The chain joins TRBV19 to TRBJ1-2, with 9 bases matching TRBD1. This CDR3 is 15 amino acids long. CDR1 LNHDA and CDR2 SQIVND come from the germline V gene (reference sequence). The CDR3 loop reads CASKIGGQGIGGYAF. The CDR3 DNA follows: TGTGCCAGTAAAATCGGAGGACAGGGGATAGGAGGCTACGCCTTC. Supplemented by reference TRBV19 and TRBJ1-2, the full variable domain reads DGGITQSPKYLFRKEGQNVTLSCEQNLNHDAMYWYRQDPGQGLRLIYYSQIVNDFQKGDIAEGYSVSREKKESFPLTVTSAQKNPTAFYLCASKIGGQGIGGYAFGSGTRLTVV.

This clonotype was counted at least ten times. V usage is TRBV6-6 and J usage is TRBJ2-1; 7 bases match TRBD2. Germline V gene sequence: CDR1 MNHNY, CDR2 SVGAGI (reference sequence). The CDR3 extends over 17 amino acids. J lost 3 bases, V lost 4 bases, and 12 bases had no gene match. The CDR3, as DNA: TGTGCCAGCAGTTTGAGTTTTGGGGGAGGGTTCTACAATGAGCAGTTCTTC. This gives the protein CASSLSFGGGFYNEQFF.

This clonotype showed up just a few times. The V call is TRBV27, the J call TRBJ2-1; 9 bases line up with TRBD2. The CDR3 has 16 residues. In germline, CDR1 is MNHEY, CDR2 SMNVEV (reference sequence). Losses at the gene ends were 1 base for V and 8 bases for J; bases not matched to a gene: 9. The chain's CDR3 is CASSLLASGMADEQFF. CDR3 DNA: TGTGCCAGCAGTTTATTGGCTAGCGGGATGGCTGATGAGCAGTTCTTC.

As concerns this clonotype: A read error may be the cause here, since a much bigger clone is one base away. This chain links TRBV23-1 with TRBJ1-5; D not resolved. TRBV23-1 falls under the ORF class, with uncertain function. This CDR3 has 11 amino acids. The CDR3 sequence is CVKPDGQPQHF. CDR3 coding DNA: TGCGTCAAGCCAGACGGTCAGCCCCAGCATTTT.

Regarding this clonotype: This may come from a read error, since a much larger clone is one base off. The chain combines TRBV7-8 with TRBJ1-4; weak D call: TRBD1 (6 bases). Trimming shortened V by 8 bases and J by 7 bases, and 17 bases separated the two germline ends. This CDR3 has 14 residues. In germline, CDR1 is SGHVS, CDR2 FQNEAQ. The CDR3 nucleotides are TGTGCCAGCCGCGCCGACAGGAGGGGTGAAAAACTGTTTTTT. It encodes CASRADRRGEKLFF.

This clonotype was picked up many times. This chain links TRBV28 with TRBJ2-3; 9 bases fit TRBD2. This CDR3 is 16 amino acids long. Looked up from germline, CDR1 is MDHEN and CDR2 is SYDVKM. V dropped 10 bases and J dropped 9; count of bases not matched to a gene: 20. The CDR3 DNA reads as TGTGCCACCAACATGGACCCGCGGGAGGGCCCGCGCACGCAGTATTTT. Its protein is CATNMDPREGPRTQYF.

This clonotype was picked up many times. The V call is TRBV7-8, the J call TRBJ2-1; the D gene is possibly TRBD2 (6 bases). In germline, CDR1 is SGHVS, CDR2 FQNEAQ. This CDR3 spans 14 amino acids. Trimming stripped 4 bases from V and 6 bases from J, with 13 bases between. CDR3 sequence: CASSSHQGGNEQFF. The CDR3 region has the DNA TGTGCCAGCAGCTCCCACCAGGGAGGCAATGAGCAGTTCTTC.

This clonotype has a count of ten or more. This rearrangement joins TRBV20-1 to TRBJ2-7, with D possibly being TRBD2 (6 bases). CDR1 and CDR2 (germline): DFQATT, SNEGSKA (reference sequence). Trimming left V 2 bases short and J 1 base short, with 15 bases between. CDR3 length: 15 residues. The CDR3 loop reads CSARYAGIASYEQYF. For the CDR3, the DNA is TGCAGTGCTAGATATGCGGGGATTGCTTCCTACGAGCAGTACTTC.

A few counts support this clonotype. The V and J genes are TRBV6-2 or TRBV6-3 and TRBJ1-2; no firm D call. Germline-derived CDR1 and CDR2 are MNHEY and SVGEGT. Between the trimmed V and J ends, which lost 5 bases and 0 bases, there was a span of 13 bases. This CDR3 has 15 amino acids. The CDR3 protein is CASSPRGGANYGYTF. Here the CDR3 DNA reads TGTGCCAGCAGTCCTAGAGGCGGCGCTAACTATGGCTACACCTTC.

This clonotype was seen many times. This chain joins TRBV7-2 and TRBJ2-3; D unresolved. The germline CDR1 and CDR2 sequences are SGHTA and FQGNSA. The CDR3 covers 13 residues. Trimming took off 4 bases at V and 3 bases at J, with 8 bases between the two ends. CDR3 region: CASSWVETDTQYF. CDR3 coding DNA: TGTGCCAGCAGCTGGGTCGAGACAGATACGCAGTATTTT. Full variable domain (outside the CDR3, taken from reference TRBV7-2 and TRBJ2-3): GAGVSQSPSNKVTEKGKDVELRCDPISGHTALYWYRQSLGQGLEFLIYFQGNSAPDKSGLPSDRFSAERTGGSVSTLTIQRTQQEDSAVYLCASSWVETDTQYFGPGTRLTVL.

Ten or more counts support this clonotype. V is TRBV19 and J is TRBJ1-6; 10 bases align to TRBD1. This CDR3 contains 13 residues. The ends lost 5 bases at V and 9 bases at J; junction bases unmatched: 1. In germline, CDR1 is LNHDA, CDR2 SQIVND (reference sequence). The CDR3 bases are TGTGCCAGTAGTCGGGACAGGGGTTCACCCCTCCACTTT. This translates into CASSRDRGSPLHF.

This clonotype was detected many times. This rearrangement joins TRBV10-3 to TRBJ2-3, with 9 bases aligning to TRBD2. The V gene's germline CDR1 is ENHRY and CDR2 SYGVKD. Unmatched junction bases numbered 17, after V lost 4 bases and J lost 0 bases. This CDR3 contains 20 residues. Written as DNA, the CDR3 is TGTGCCATCAGTGCTCCTATAGCGGGAGAGGTGGATCCTAGCACAGATACGCAGTATTTT. This encodes CAISAPIAGEVDPSTDTQYF.

This clonotype has ten or more counts. The chain carries TRBV6-1 and TRBJ1-6; D is undetermined. The CDR3 sequence is 17 residues long. The V end was cut by 1 base, the J end by 2 bases, with 12 bases between. The germline V gene has CDR1 MNHNS and CDR2 SASEGT. CDR3 sequence: CASSEDPPWAYNSPLHF. The DNA for the CDR3 is TGTGCCAGCAGTGAAGATCCCCCGTGGGCCTATAATTCACCCCTCCACTTT.

There are many counts of this clonotype. The rearrangement uses TRBV7-6 and TRBJ1-1; D is uncertain. The germline V and J ends were trimmed by 1 base and 0 bases, with 12 bases remaining between them. Germline V gene lookup returns CDR1 SGHVS and CDR2 FNYEAQ. CDR3 size: 16 residues. CDR3 sequence: CASSLEMRGMNTEAFF. In DNA form, the CDR3 reads TGTGCCAGCAGCTTAGAAATGCGGGGTATGAACACTGAAGCTTTCTTT.

The chain links TRBV5-3 to TRBJ2-7; no definite D call. TRBV5-3 is assigned to the ORF class and has an uncertain function. This CDR3 is built from 13 residues. V lost 8 bases and J lost 0, with 12 bases in between. The CDR3 DNA reads TGTGCCAGCAGTCCCAGGAGCTCCTACGAGCAGTACTTC. It codes for CASSPRSSYEQYF.

The table lists this clonotype with many counts. The chain recombines TRBV12-3 or TRBV12-4 with TRBJ2-7; D remains unclear. The ends were cut back, 6 bases at V and 6 bases at J, with 6 bases in the middle. The CDR3 is made up of 10 amino acids. In DNA form, the CDR3 reads TGTGCCAGCAGGTGGGGCGAGCAGTACTTC. Translation gives CASRWGEQYF.

Remarks on this clonotype: A read error may be the cause here, since a much bigger clone is one base away. CDR3 residues: CASSPPADAEAFF. The DNA of the CDR3 is TGTGCCAGCTCACCACCGGCAGACGCTGAAGCTTTCTTT. The chain has TRBV18 and TRBJ1-1; D uncertain. V gave up 0 bases and J gave up 6 bases, with 8 bases separating them. Germline assignment: CDR1 KGHSH and CDR2 LQKENI. The CDR3 loop spans 13 amino acids.

This clonotype occurred many times. The chain recombines TRBV27 with TRBJ1-1; TRBD1 matches at 7 bases. The J segment lost 4 bases and the V segment lost 2 bases, leaving 10 bases of the junction unmatched. The germline V gene has CDR1 MNHEY and CDR2 SMNVEV (reference sequence). This CDR3 contains 16 residues. The CDR3 reads CASSLLLPQGGTEAFF. Here the CDR3 DNA reads TGTGCCAGCAGTTTACTACTCCCTCAGGGGGGCACTGAAGCTTTCTTT.

This clonotype has ten or more counts. CDR3 protein: CSARTSGSYNEQFF. The CDR3 DNA reads as TGCAGTGCAAGGACTAGCGGATCCTACAATGAGCAGTTCTTC. V gene TRBV20-1 combines with J gene TRBJ2-1; TRBD2 matches at 10 bases. The CDR3 is 14 residues long. The germline V gene has CDR1 DFQATT and CDR2 SNEGSKA (reference sequence). The J segment lost 1 base and the V segment lost 6 bases, leaving 3 bases of the junction unmatched.

On this clonotype itself: This CDR3 fails to terminate in the conserved phenylalanine or tryptophan, so it likely reflects a read error. This chain uses TRBV4-3 with TRBJ2-1; no reliable D call. The ends were cut back, 0 bases at V and 6 bases at J, with 9 bases in the middle. CDR1 is LGHNA and CDR2 is YSLEER in the germline V gene. The CDR3 is 14 amino acids. CDR3 sequence: CASSQDFSINEQFL. The CDR3 nucleotides read TGCGCCAGCAGCCAAGATTTCAGCATCAATGAGCAGTTCCTC.

The table lists this clonotype with many counts. J is TRBJ2-3 and V is TRBV7-9; D gene ambiguous. From germline, CDR1 is SEHNR and CDR2 FQNEAQ (reference sequence). The CDR3 runs 16 residues. The ends were cut back, 1 base at V and 2 bases at J, with 13 bases in the middle. The CDR3 protein is CASSLVASHFTDTQYF. CDR3 coding DNA: TGTGCCAGCAGCTTAGTGGCCAGCCACTTCACAGATACGCAGTATTTT.

This clonotype was recorded a few times. V and J are TRBV6-2 or TRBV6-3 and TRBJ2-3; weak D call: TRBD2 (6 bases). CDR3 size: 14 residues. Germline V CDR1 and CDR2: MNHEY, SVGEGT. Here the CDR3 DNA reads TGTACCAACAGTTACTCGGGAGGCACAGATACGCAGTATTTT. It encodes CTNSYSGGTDTQYF.

This clonotype was seen at least ten times. V and J are TRBV30 and TRBJ2-3; a possible D gene is TRBD2 (5 bases). CDR1 GTSNPN and CDR2 SVGIG come from the germline V gene (reference sequence). V shed 0 bases and J shed 0 bases, with 10 bases lying between them. The CDR3 is 15 residues long. The CDR3 region has the DNA TGTGCCTGGAGTGTACTACCGGGGAGCACAGATACGCAGTATTTT. Protein: CAWSVLPGSTDTQYF. The whole variable domain, remainder taken from reference TRBV30 and TRBJ2-3, is SQTIHQWPATLVQPVGSPLSLECTVEGTSNPNLYWYRQAAGRGLQLLFYSVGIGQISSEVPQNLSASRPQDRQFILSSKKLLLSDSGFYLCAWSVLPGSTDTQYFGPGTRLTVL.

At least ten counts were recorded for this clonotype. V usage is TRBV11-2 and J usage is TRBJ2-1, with TRBD2 identical over 9 bases. The CDR3 covers 15 residues. CDR1 is SGHAT and CDR2 is FQNNGV in the germline V gene. V lost 7 bases and J lost 4; bases outside the gene matches: 8. In nucleotides, the CDR3 is TGTGCCAGCACCACCGGGACTAGCACTTACAATGAGCAGTTCTTC. Translation: CASTTGTSTYNEQFF. The full variable domain, in which reference TRBV11-2 and TRBJ2-1 provide the parts outside the CDR3, is EAGVAQSPRYKIIEKRQSVAFWCNPISGHATLYWYQQILGQGPKLLIQFQNNGVVDDSQLPKDRFSAERLKGVDSTLKIQPAKLEDSAVYLCASTTGTSTYNEQFFGPGTRLTVL.

A few counts support this clonotype. V and J are TRBV27 and TRBJ2-3; no definite D call. The length of the CDR3 is 13 residues. Trimming left V 6 bases short and J 2 bases short, with 9 bases between. The germline CDR1 and CDR2 sequences are MNHEY and SMNVEV (reference sequence). The CDR3 DNA sequence: TGTGCCAGCAGAACGGTCATCACAGATACGCAGTATTTT. Its translation: CASRTVITDTQYF.

The gene calls are TRBV7-6 and TRBJ2-5; D is possibly TRBD1 or TRBD2 (5 bases each). The CDR3 extends over 14 amino acids. CDR1 SGHVS and CDR2 FNYEAQ come from the germline V gene. The germline V and J ends were trimmed by 0 bases and 5 bases, with 10 bases remaining between them. CDR3 loop: CASSLAGEGETQYF. The CDR3 DNA follows: TGTGCCAGCAGCTTAGCGGGAGAGGGGGAGACCCAGTACTTC.